A single sample is the source of the 28 T cell receptor beta chains below, sequenced in a study of blood T cell repertoires in COVID-19. Clones were read by immunoSEQ multiplex PCR, and TCRdb kept only the in-frame ones, dropping some. This sample has 150,000 to 200,000 clones, with 70% to 85% found just once. Sequencing was performed on peripheral blood. Receptors originate from a woman aged 25 to 39 with acute or convalescent COVID-19.

This clone has just one count. The chain links TRBV7-6 to TRBJ2-5; the match to TRBD2 covers 7 bases. CDR3 size: 15 residues. Germline CDR1 reads SGHVS; CDR2 reads FNYEAQ. V lost 5 bases and J lost 3; bases outside the gene matches: 9. CDR3 in DNA: TGTGCCAGCAGCCGTACGGGACTAACAAAAGAGACCCAGTACTTC. Its protein is CASSRTGLTKETQYF.

This sequence joins TRBV11-2 and TRBJ1-5; possible D gene TRBD1, 6 bases. Germline CDR1 SGHAT, CDR2 FQNNGV. V was clipped by 6 bases and J by 7 bases, with 13 bases between them. This CDR3 spans 13 amino acids. The CDR3 reads CASSEQGTQPQHF. DNA of the CDR3: TGTGCCAGCAGTGAACAGGGAACCCAGCCCCAGCATTTT. The full variable domain, in which reference TRBV11-2 and TRBJ1-5 provide the parts outside the CDR3, is EAGVAQSPRYKIIEKRQSVAFWCNPISGHATLYWYQQILGQGPKLLIQFQNNGVVDDSQLPKDRFSAERLKGVDSTLKIQPAKLEDSAVYLCASSEQGTQPQHFGDGTRLSIL.

V is TRBV20-1 and J is TRBJ2-7; D unresolved. Germline lookup yields CDR1 DFQATT and CDR2 SNEGSKA (reference sequence). Trimming took off 6 bases at V and 4 bases at J, with 7 bases between the two ends. The CDR3 covers 10 residues. The CDR3 sequence: CSAASYEQYF. The CDR3 DNA is TGCAGTGCGGCCTCTTACGAGCAGTACTTC.

CDR3 sequence reads: CASSQVNTAYGYTF. CDR3 DNA sequence: TGTGCCAGCAGCCAAGTCAACACCGCCTATGGCTACACCTTC. V and J are TRBV14 and TRBJ1-2; D is uncertain. Trimming pared 1 base from V and 4 bases from J, leaving 10 bases between. Germline V CDR1 and CDR2: SGHDN, FVKESK. The CDR3 has 14 amino acids.

The chain is built from TRBV28 and TRBJ1-2, with 7 positions matching TRBD1. Germline V gene sequence: CDR1 MDHEN, CDR2 SYDVKM. The ends lost 5 bases at V and 6 bases at J; junction bases unmatched: 9. This CDR3 comprises 14 residues. The CDR3 region has the DNA TGTGCCAGCAGTGTACAGGGGCTGGGGAATGGCTACACCTTC. It specifies CASSVQGLGNGYTF.

The chain employs TRBV4-2 and TRBJ1-2, with 9 positions matching TRBD1. Germline CDR1 is LGHNA and CDR2 is YNFKEQ. V shed 4 bases, J shed 5 bases, and the junction held 5 bases outside the gene matches. The CDR3 sequence is 14 residues long. CDR3: CASSPRDRDYGYTF. In nucleotides, the CDR3 is TGTGCCAGCAGCCCCCGGGACAGGGATTATGGCTACACCTTC.

This clone was counted a single time. V is TRBV7-8 and J is TRBJ2-1; 7 bases fit TRBD1. The CDR3 consists of 13 residues. V was clipped by 5 bases and J by 10 bases; unmatched bases: 8. The germline V gene encodes CDR1 SGHVS and CDR2 FQNEAQ. In DNA, the CDR3 is TGTGCCAGCAGCCGAGGGCCGACAGGGGAGCAGTTCTTC. This encodes CASSRGPTGEQFF.

The chain joins TRBV12-2 to TRBJ2-7; the table's D gene call, TRBD2, was not cross checked with the DNA. TRBV12-2 is a pseudogene locus. The CDR3 is made up of 14 amino acids. CDR3 amino acids: CASRSRSPSYEQYF. The CDR3 DNA follows: TGTGCAAGTCGCTCACGGAGCCCCTCCTACGAGCAGTACTTC.

This chain links TRBV27 with TRBJ2-7; 8 bases are a match to TRBD1. CDR1 MNHEY and CDR2 SMNVEV come from the germline V gene (reference sequence). This CDR3 has 14 residues. V dropped 3 bases and J dropped 5; count of bases not matched to a gene: 6. The DNA for the CDR3 is TGTGCCAGCAGTTTCGCGACAGGGGTCCACGAGCAGTACTTC. The encoded protein is CASSFATGVHEQYF.

This chain joins TRBV6-1 and TRBJ2-1; a possible D gene is TRBD2 (6 bases). With 0 bases removed from V and 3 bases from J, the gap between germline ends came to 6 bases. CDR1 is MNHNS and CDR2 is SASEGT in the germline V gene. CDR3 length equals 14 residues. CDR3 nucleotide sequence: TGTGCCAGCAGTGAAGCGGGAGGCTACAATGAGCAGTTCTTC. It is translated as CASSEAGGYNEQFF.

V usage is TRBV6-2 or TRBV6-3 and J usage is TRBJ1-5; D remains unclear. This CDR3 has 14 residues. V was pared by 4 bases and J by 6 bases, with 13 bases between. Germline values: CDR1 MNHEY, CDR2 SVGEGT. The CDR3 protein is CASSFRGGGQPQHF. For the CDR3, the DNA is TGTGCCAGCAGTTTCCGAGGCGGTGGTCAGCCCCAGCATTTT.

This chain joins TRBV6-5 and TRBJ1-1; D perhaps matches TRBD1 (5 bases). CDR1 and CDR2 from the germline V gene are MNHEY and SVGAGI. This CDR3 spans 15 amino acids. V lost 8 bases and J lost 3, with 19 bases in between. CDR3 in DNA: TGTGCCAGCCAAGATCGAACTTCAGGGTACACTGAAGCTTTCTTT. This codes for CASQDRTSGYTEAFF.

This chain uses TRBV27 with TRBJ2-3, with TRBD2 matching over 7 bases. V shed 5 bases and J 4 bases; nucleotides not matched to a gene: 9. CDR1 is MNHEY, CDR2 SMNVEV, per germline (reference sequence). This CDR3 is built from 15 residues. CDR3 sequence (DNA): TGTGCCAGCAGTCTAATAGCGGGTTCACCAGATACGCAGTATTTT. It specifies CASSLIAGSPDTQYF.

The table lists this clone with a few counts. V gene TRBV6-2 or TRBV6-3 combines with J gene TRBJ2-7; 10 bases align to TRBD1. Germline lookup yields CDR1 MNHEY and CDR2 SVGEGT. The V gene end was trimmed by 4 bases and the J gene end by 7 bases; junction bases not matched to a gene: 16. CDR3 size: 17 residues. CDR3 DNA: TGTGCCAGCAGTTTTTACCCTGGGACAGGGGAGGCCGGGGAGCAGTACTTC. Amino acids: CASSFYPGTGEAGEQYF.

The chain recombines TRBV15 with TRBJ2-7; 8 positions match TRBD1. Germline-derived CDR1 and CDR2 are LNHNV and YYDKDF (reference sequence). The CDR3 runs to 15 residues. The V and J ends lost 7 bases and 2 bases, in that order; junction bases with no gene match: 10. The CDR3 DNA is TGTGCCACCACAGGATTGACAGGGGAGACCTACGAGCAGTACTTC. This translates into CATTGLTGETYEQYF. The whole variable domain, filled in from reference TRBV15 and TRBJ2-7, reads DAMVIQNPRYQVTQFGKPVTLSCSQTLNHNVMYWYQQKSSQAPKLLFHYYDKDFNNEADTPDNFQSRRPNTSFCFLDIRSPGLGDTAMYLCATTGLTGETYEQYFGPGTRLTVT.

This clone was seen only once. CDR3 DNA: TGTGCCAGCAGTTTCGGGACAGGCCTTTATAGCAATCAGCCCCAGCATTTT. Protein product: CASSFGTGLYSNQPQHF. The chain couples TRBV6-2 or TRBV6-3 to TRBJ1-5, with 8 bases lining up with TRBD1. Trimming took 4 bases from V and 0 from J; bases not matched to a gene: 8. The CDR3 contains 17 residues. From germline, CDR1 is MNHEY and CDR2 SVGEGT.

V usage is TRBV7-2 and J usage is TRBJ1-4; weak D call: TRBD1 (5 bases). This CDR3 has 15 amino acids. The ends were cut back, 2 bases at V and 7 bases at J, with 14 bases in the middle. Per germline, CDR1 SGHTA and CDR2 FQGNSA. DNA for the CDR3: TGTGCCAGCAGCTTAAGTAGGGGTGGTAGTGAAAAACTGTTTTTT. This encodes CASSLSRGGSEKLFF. The complete variable domain, with remaining parts taken from reference TRBV7-2 and TRBJ1-4, reads GAGVSQSPSNKVTEKGKDVELRCDPISGHTALYWYRQSLGQGLEFLIYFQGNSAPDKSGLPSDRFSAERTGGSVSTLTIQRTQQEDSAVYLCASSLSRGGSEKLFFGSGTQLSVL.

V and J are TRBV24-1 and TRBJ2-1, with a weak D call TRBD2 (5 bases). Germline CDR1 reads KGHDR; CDR2 reads SFDVKD. Trimming stripped 9 bases from V and 0 bases from J, with 14 bases between. This CDR3 is built from 15 residues. CDR3 amino acids: CATLTRDVSYNEQFF. CDR3 in DNA: TGTGCCACCCTTACTAGGGATGTCTCCTACAATGAGCAGTTCTTC.

This rearrangement joins TRBV29-1 to TRBJ1-2, with D maybe TRBD1 (6 bases). The V gene's germline CDR1 is SQVTM and CDR2 ANQGSEA. Trimming took off 3 bases at V and 7 bases at J, with 15 bases between the two ends. CDR3 size: 13 residues. This CDR3 reads CSVDLTGLGGYTF. The CDR3 bases are TGCAGCGTTGATCTGACAGGTCTAGGTGGCTACACCTTC.

V and J are TRBV27 and TRBJ2-1; D call uncertain. Looked up from germline, CDR1 is MNHEY and CDR2 is SMNVEV (reference sequence). The CDR3 spans 16 residues. V was trimmed by 0 bases and J by 9 bases, leaving 18 bases between them. The CDR3 nucleotides are TGTGCCAGCAGTTTATCCCCTAGGTTGGCCTTCGGTGAGCAGTTCTTC. It translates to CASSLSPRLAFGEQFF.

The chain combines TRBV4-3 with TRBJ2-3; D perhaps matches TRBD2 (5 bases). The CDR3 runs 14 residues. With 1 base removed from V and 3 bases from J, the gap between germline ends came to 8 bases. The germline V gene has CDR1 LGHNA and CDR2 YSLEER. For the CDR3, the DNA is TGCGCCAGCAGCCAAGGTTGGGAGACAGATACGCAGTATTTT. Protein product: CASSQGWETDTQYF.

The rearrangement links TRBV5-6 to TRBJ1-1; 7 bases line up with TRBD1. V was clipped by 2 bases and J by 4 bases; unmatched bases: 11. The CDR3 has 16 amino acids. Germline loops: CDR1 SGHDT, CDR2 YYEEEE. CDR3 nucleotide sequence: TGTGCCAGCAGCTTAGAGACAGGGAGGAGGGGCACTGAAGCTTTCTTT. It is translated as CASSLETGRRGTEAFF.

The rearrangement uses TRBV9 and TRBJ1-2, with 7 bases fitting TRBD1. V was clipped by 2 bases and J by 5 bases; unmatched bases: 9. The CDR3 is 15 amino acids. Germline V CDR1 and CDR2: SGDLS, YYNGEE. The chain's CDR3 is CASSVEGQTLYGYTF. CDR3 bases: TGTGCCAGCAGCGTTGAGGGACAGACCCTTTATGGCTACACCTTC.

The V call is TRBV19, the J call TRBJ1-1, with 11 bases aligning to TRBD1. The CDR3 loop spans 17 amino acids. With 5 bases clipped from V and 1 base from J, the junction kept 9 bases outside the gene matches. From germline, CDR1 is LNHDA and CDR2 SQIVND (reference sequence). CDR3 region: CASSAWDRGYGNTEAFF. CDR3 nucleotides: TGTGCCAGTAGTGCTTGGGACAGGGGGTATGGGAACACTGAAGCTTTCTTT.

In this sample, this clone turned up many times. The V call is TRBV11-2, the J call TRBJ1-2; perhaps TRBD1 as D (6 bases). Germline lookup yields CDR1 SGHAT and CDR2 FQNNGV. The CDR3 loop spans 12 amino acids. V was clipped by 3 bases and J by 10 bases, with 12 bases between them. CDR3 DNA: TGTGCCAGCAGCTTGGGGACACCATACTACACCTTC. Amino acid sequence: CASSLGTPYYTF.

The rearrangement joins TRBV19 to TRBJ1-3; 8 nucleotides agree with TRBD1. In germline, CDR1 is LNHDA, CDR2 SQIVND (reference sequence). V trimming: 9 bases; J trimming: 2 bases; junction bases outside the gene matches: 3. The CDR3 has 13 residues. The CDR3, as DNA: TGTGCCAGCGGACAGGGAACTGGAAACACCATATATTTT. The encoded protein is CASGQGTGNTIYF.

V usage is TRBV7-2 and J usage is TRBJ2-5; D ambiguous. Trimming stripped 0 bases from V and 5 bases from J, with 19 bases between. Germline CDR1 SGHTA, CDR2 FQGNSA. The CDR3 contains 17 residues. The CDR3 protein is CASSLASIASPGETQYF. The DNA of the CDR3 is TGTGCCAGCAGCTTAGCGTCGATTGCTTCTCCCGGGGAGACCCAGTACTTC.

V is TRBV4-2 and J is TRBJ2-2; 10 bases are shared with TRBD2. The trim removed 1 base at V and 0 bases at J, leaving 2 bases unmatched. CDR1 is LGHNA, CDR2 YNFKEQ, per germline. This CDR3 contains 17 residues. Written as DNA, the CDR3 is TGTGCCAGCAGCCAAGGAAGCGGGGGGGCGAACACCGGGGAGCTGTTTTTT. It specifies CASSQGSGGANTGELFF.